The source of this TCR beta chain is a study of OX40 agonist ivuxolimab in advanced cancers. Comments on this clone: The same CDR3 arises from other DNA sequences in this sample as well.

The V gene lost 0 bases and the J gene lost 8 bases, with 10 bases spanning the gap. The V gene's germline CDR1 is MNHEY and CDR2 SVGAGI. The CDR3 runs 13 residues. TCRdb's table, derived via immunoSEQ multiplex PCR, lists solely in-frame clones and lacks some. Here the sample spans some 79,000 clones, roughly 92% being singletons. This sample comprised CD4+ or CD8+ T cells sorted from blood, obtained in a trial of the OX40 agonist ivuxolimab. The chain combines TRBV6-5 with TRBJ1-2; TRBD1 might be the D (6 bases). This clonotype originated in an adult with an advanced solid tumor such as melanoma, head and neck, liver or kidney cancer. The CDR3 bases are TGTGCCAGCAGTTACTCGGGGGGCGGCGGCTACACCTTC. Protein: CASSYSGGGGYTF.